Below, 25 T cell receptor beta chains from the same sample are listed, as sequenced in a study of beta chain features in type 1 diabetes. What was sequenced were expressed TCRB transcripts, since all of the isolated RNA had been reverse transcribed. Libraries were prepared by immunoSEQ multiplex PCR; TCRdb keeps only in-frame clonotypes and omits some of them. The sample has hundreds of thousands of clones, around 15% seen once; the top ten hold approximately 0.087%. Sequenced material: naive CD4+ T cells from blood. The receptor set was obtained from a man between 18 and 29 years old in good health.

This clone was seen a few times. The chain is built from TRBV29-1 and TRBJ1-4; 9 bases are shared with TRBD1. Unmatched junction bases numbered 4, after V lost 5 bases and J lost 0 bases. The germline V gene has CDR1 SQVTM and CDR2 ANQGSEA. The CDR3 totals 15 residues. The CDR3 sequence: CSVRDRDATNEKLFF. CDR3 DNA sequence: TGCAGCGTTAGGGACAGGGATGCAACTAATGAAAAACTGTTTTTT.

Here the CDR3 DNA reads TGCGCCAGCAGCTTCGGTTCCCAAGAGACCCAGTACTTC. Its translation is CASSFGSQETQYF. The chain joins TRBV5-1 to TRBJ2-5; D remains ambiguous. Trimming removed 2 bases at V and 1 base at J, with 6 bases between. This CDR3 spans 13 amino acids. Germline CDR1 and CDR2: SGHRS and YFSETQ.

The V gene is TRBV15, the J gene TRBJ2-1, with D unclear. CDR1 and CDR2 (germline): LNHNV, YYDKDF (reference sequence). The CDR3 is 14 residues long. With 5 bases removed from V and 0 bases from J, the gap between germline ends came to 8 bases. CDR3 coding DNA: TGTGCCACCAGCGGGAAGAGCTCCTACAATGAGCAGTTCTTC. It encodes CATSGKSSYNEQFF.

This clone was observed a handful of times. The chain uses TRBV4-2 and TRBJ2-1, with 12 bases matching TRBD2. Trimming removed 1 base from V and 5 bases from J; junction bases left unmatched: 9. Per germline, CDR1 LGHNA and CDR2 YNFKEQ. This CDR3 contains 18 residues. The CDR3: CASSQVPLAGGRDNEQFF. The CDR3 DNA reads TGTGCCAGCAGCCAAGTCCCCCTAGCGGGAGGGCGCGACAATGAGCAGTTCTTC.

The chain is built from TRBV28 and TRBJ2-7; TRBD2 aligns across 10 bases. Looked up from germline, CDR1 is MDHEN and CDR2 is SYDVKM. V lost 6 bases, J lost 4 bases, and 6 bases stayed unmatched. The CDR3 runs 14 residues. This CDR3 reads CASSPASGSYEQYF. CDR3 nucleotide sequence: TGTGCCAGCAGCCCCGCTAGCGGGAGTTACGAGCAGTACTTC. Variable domain in full (rest from reference TRBV28 and TRBJ2-7): DVKVTQSSRYLVKRTGEKVFLECVQDMDHENMFWYRQDPGLGLRLIYFSYDVKMKEKGDIPEGYSVSREKKERFSLILESASTNQTSMYLCASSPASGSYEQYFGPGTRLTVT.

This clone was recorded once. The chain has TRBV7-2 and TRBJ1-2; TRBD1 matches 8 bases. The trim removed 2 bases at V and 5 bases at J, leaving 7 bases unmatched. CDR1 is SGHTA and CDR2 is FQGNSA in the germline V gene. The CDR3 extends over 15 amino acids. The CDR3 nucleotides are TGTGCCAGCAGCTTACAGGGGGCGAAGGTTTATGGCTACACCTTC. Translating it yields CASSLQGAKVYGYTF.

There are many counts of this clone. The V gene is TRBV9, the J gene TRBJ1-5; TRBD1 matches at 7 bases. This CDR3 region has 14 residues. Unmatched junction bases numbered 4, after V lost 2 bases and J lost 5 bases. From germline, CDR1 is SGDLS and CDR2 YYNGEE. CDR3 DNA sequence: TGTGCCAGCAGCGTGAGTCAGGGGGATCAGCCCCAGCATTTT. Protein: CASSVSQGDQPQHF.

This chain connects TRBV30 to TRBJ2-7; 9 bases map to TRBD1. CDR3 length: 14 amino acids. CDR1 GTSNPN and CDR2 SVGIG come from the germline V gene (reference sequence). V dropped 5 bases and J dropped 0; count of bases not matched to a gene: 5. CDR3 in amino acids: CAWVGQGSSYEQYF. The DNA of the CDR3 is TGTGCCTGGGTGGGACAGGGAAGCTCCTACGAGCAGTACTTC.

This clone was picked up a small number of times. A junction boundary mismatches the germline segment, possibly from a read error. The chain recombines TRBV5-4 with TRBJ1-1, with D perhaps matching TRBD1 (6 bases). Germline-derived CDR1 and CDR2 are SGHNT and YYREEE (reference sequence). This CDR3 has 13 residues. The chain's CDR3 is CASSNRVNTEAFF. The CDR3 DNA reads TGCGCCAGCAGCAACAGGGTGAACACTGAAGCTTTCTTT.

This clone came up a few times. The chain combines TRBV4-3 with TRBJ2-1; TRBD1 agrees at 10 bases. The CDR3 sequence is 17 residues long. With 2 bases clipped from V and 3 bases from J, the junction kept 7 bases outside the gene matches. Germline V gene sequence: CDR1 LGHNA, CDR2 YSLEER. CDR3 sequence (DNA): TGCGCCAGCAGCCAACCCCCTAGGACAGGGGGCTACAATGAGCAGTTCTTC. The encoded protein is CASSQPPRTGGYNEQFF.

The sample holds a few counts of this clone. The J gene is TRBJ2-7, the V gene TRBV7-3, with D unresolved. The CDR3 loop spans 15 amino acids. V was pared by 6 bases and J by 2 bases, with 17 bases between. Germline V gene data show CDR1 as SGHTA and CDR2 as FQGTGA. The CDR3 DNA sequence: TGTGCCAGCAGTGTAGTAGGACCGTTCACCTACGAGCAGTACTTC. This translates into CASSVVGPFTYEQYF. Full variable domain (rest looked up from reference TRBV7-3 and TRBJ2-7): GAGVSQTPSNKVTEKGKYVELRCDPISGHTALYWYRQSLGQGPEFLIYFQGTGAADDSGLPNDRFFAVRPEGSVSTLKIQRTERGDSAVYLCASSVVGPFTYEQYFGPGTRLTVT.

Only a few counts were recorded for this clone. This chain uses TRBV30 with TRBJ2-7, with 10 bases aligning to TRBD1. V was clipped by 2 bases and J by 1 base; unmatched bases: 8. Germline assignment: CDR1 GTSNPN and CDR2 SVGIG (reference sequence). CDR3 length: 16 residues. The DNA of the CDR3 is TGTGCCTGGAGTCCGACCCCGGGACAGGGGTCCTACGAGCAGTACTTC. It specifies CAWSPTPGQGSYEQYF.

This clone was counted between two and nine times. The chain uses TRBV4-1 and TRBJ1-5, with D perhaps TRBD1 (6 bases). This CDR3 region has 14 residues. Germline CDR1 reads MGHRA; CDR2 reads YSYEKL. Trimming removed 0 bases from V and 10 bases from J, with 13 bases in between. The CDR3 region is CASSQDPTGIPQHF. The CDR3 bases are TGCGCCAGCAGCCAAGACCCTACAGGGATTCCCCAGCATTTT.

This clone has a handful of counts. The chain couples TRBV7-6 to TRBJ2-3; D call uncertain. The CDR3 sequence is 14 residues long. Deletions cut 2 bases from V and 0 bases from J, with 6 bases between. Germline V gene lookup returns CDR1 SGHVS and CDR2 FNYEAQ. In DNA form, the CDR3 reads TGTGCCAGCAGCTTAAGCAGTAGCACAGATACGCAGTATTTT. It codes for CASSLSSSTDTQYF.

On this clone itself: The same CDR3 arises from other DNA sequences in this sample as well. The chain has TRBV18 and TRBJ2-7; a possible D gene is TRBD1 (6 bases). CDR1 and CDR2 (germline): KGHSH, LQKENI. The CDR3 loop spans 14 amino acids. Between the trimmed V and J ends, which lost 3 bases and 4 bases, there was a span of 13 bases. In DNA form, the CDR3 reads TGTGCCAGCTCACCCGGGCTACAGGGTTACGAGCAGTACTTC. Amino acids: CASSPGLQGYEQYF.

About this clone itself: Other DNA variants within this sample encode the same CDR3. The chain combines TRBV18 with TRBJ1-1; no clear D gene. Germline CDR1 and CDR2: KGHSH and LQKENI. This CDR3 comprises 13 residues. V shed 2 bases and J shed 0 bases, with 4 bases lying between them. DNA of the CDR3: TGTGCCAGCTCACCAGGTGTGAACACTGAAGCTTTCTTT. Translated, it gives CASSPGVNTEAFF.

This clone was seen only a few times. The chain is built from TRBV7-8 and TRBJ2-2; D uncertain. V was clipped by 5 bases and J by 4 bases, with 17 bases between them. The CDR3 consists of 16 residues. Germline-derived CDR1 and CDR2 are SGHVS and FQNEAQ. CDR3 DNA: TGTGCCAGCAGCCCGCACCGTCTAACGGGCACCGGGGAGCTGTTTTTT. Its translation: CASSPHRLTGTGELFF.

A few counts support this clone. This chain joins TRBV10-3 and TRBJ2-2; 14 bases are shared with TRBD2. In germline, CDR1 is ENHRY, CDR2 SYGVKD. V shed 4 bases and J 5 bases; nucleotides not matched to a gene: 3. This CDR3 region has 16 residues. In DNA form, the CDR3 reads TGTGCCATCAGTGTCAGACTAGCGGGAGGGACCGGGGAGCTGTTTTTT. It is translated as CAISVRLAGGTGELFF.

The chain employs TRBV7-3 and TRBJ2-1; 10 nucleotides align to TRBD2. CDR3 length: 15 residues. Germline-derived CDR1 and CDR2 are SGHTA and FQGTGA. J gave up 7 bases and V 4 bases, and 7 bases lay outside the gene matches. The CDR3 sequence is CASSSTSGIRNEQFF. The DNA of the CDR3 is TGTGCCAGCAGCTCCACTAGCGGGATACGGAATGAGCAGTTCTTC.

V is TRBV15 and J is TRBJ2-7; weak D call: TRBD1 (7 bases). The V end was cut by 8 bases, the J end by 3 bases, with 20 bases between. The CDR3 runs 15 residues. CDR1 is LNHNV and CDR2 is YYDKDF in the germline V gene (reference sequence). The CDR3 DNA reads as TGTGCCACCGCCACGGGCAGGGGGGAAATCTACGAGCAGTACTTC. Encoded protein: CATATGRGEIYEQYF.

This rearrangement joins TRBV9 to TRBJ1-1; perhaps TRBD1 as D (5 bases). The V end was cut by 3 bases, the J end by 11 bases, with 14 bases between. This CDR3 comprises 12 residues. Germline V gene lookup returns CDR1 SGDLS and CDR2 YYNGEE. The DNA for the CDR3 is TGTGCCAGCAGCGGACCAGGGATCGGTGCTTTCTTT. Protein sequence: CASSGPGIGAFF.

The rearrangement joins TRBV7-9 to TRBJ2-7, with D tentatively TRBD2 (5 bases). Trimming left V 7 bases short and J 4 bases short, with 20 bases between. The length of the CDR3 is 15 residues. Germline CDR1 is SEHNR and CDR2 is FQNEAQ (reference sequence). The DNA of the CDR3 is TGTGCCAGCAACCGGGTGGGGAGTAGACATTACGAGCAGTACTTC. It is translated as CASNRVGSRHYEQYF.

The rearrangement uses TRBV5-1 and TRBJ2-5, with 9 bases lining up with TRBD1. The V gene's germline CDR1 is SGHRS and CDR2 YFSETQ. The CDR3 length is 15 residues. V shed 1 base and J 5 bases; nucleotides not matched to a gene: 6. CDR3 in DNA: TGCGCCAGCAGCTTGCAGGGACAGGGTCCGGAGACCCAGTACTTC. Its protein is CASSLQGQGPETQYF.

This clone was detected a few times. The rearrangement links TRBV5-4 to TRBJ2-7, with 10 bases identical to TRBD2. From germline, CDR1 is SGHNT and CDR2 YYREEE (reference sequence). The CDR3 length is 16 residues. The J segment lost 0 bases and the V segment lost 0 bases, leaving 3 bases of the junction unmatched. The CDR3 loop reads CASSLVGLADSYEQYF. In nucleotides, the CDR3 is TGTGCCAGCAGCTTGGTCGGACTAGCGGACTCCTACGAGCAGTACTTC.

The genes are TRBV18 and TRBJ1-1; D is ambiguous. The length of the CDR3 is 15 residues. V lost 4 bases and J 4 bases, leaving 16 bases between the germline ends. Germline CDR1 KGHSH, CDR2 LQKENI. DNA of the CDR3: TGTGCCAGCTCACGTCTCGAGGGAGGAGGCACTGAAGCTTTCTTT. This translates into CASSRLEGGGTEAFF.